This T cell receptor beta chain was recorded in a study of response to subunit inactivated influenza vaccine. Germline CDR1 and CDR2: SEHNR and FQNEAQ (reference sequence). CDR3 length: 14 amino acids. The V gene lost 2 bases and the J gene lost 2 bases, with 6 bases spanning the gap. In TCRdb, the RT-PCR reads were re-called with MiXCR into one record per CDR3 protein. The sample gives under 200,000 distinct CDR3 sequences, more than 10% of which show up once; 29% is in the top ten. This same sample was also part of a study on T cells expressing NK-cell markers. Per that study: The TCR beta cDNA came from 5'RACE template switching with UMIs. It was sorted CD3+CD56+NKG2C+, CD3+CD56+NKG2C- and CD3+CD56-NKG2C+ T cells that supplied the TCR beta repertoires.

This chain joins TRBV7-9 and TRBJ2-2; D gene unclear. The receptor's source is a man aged 50 to 60 who received an inactivated influenza vaccine. Sequenced here: CD8+ T cells sorted from PBMCs, sampled about 13 days after vaccination. The CDR3 loop is CASSLNGNTGELFF. The CDR3 nucleotides are TGTGCCAGCAGCTTAAACGGAAACACCGGGGAGCTGTTTTTT.